This entry concerns a single TCR beta chain. These data come from a study of T cells in Graves' hyperthyroidism and ophthalmopathy. CDR1 and CDR2 (germline): SEHNR, FQNEAQ (reference sequence). The CDR3 is 14 residues long. The junction had 5 bases not matched to a gene; V was cut back by 1 base and J by 7 bases. Amplification yielded TCR beta CDR3 regions, with RNA transcripts as the source. TCR CDR3 underwent first-round RT-PCR with the HTBI primer set. From the multiplex PCR reads, TCRdb called clonotypes with MiXCR, one entry per CDR3 protein. The sample lists 700,000 or so distinct CDR3 sequences; roughly 15% were seen once.

This chain joins TRBV7-9 and TRBJ2-7; TRBD1 matches 9 bases. The sequence came from a man younger than 35 with Graves' hyperthyroidism. The sample taken for sequencing was blood. Here the CDR3 DNA reads TGTGCCAGCAGCTTAGACAGGGGGCGAAAAGAGCAGTACTTC. This gives the protein CASSLDRGRKEQYF.